The clone carrying this T cell receptor (beta chain) has just one count. Relative to the germline gene, one junction end is altered; a read error may explain this. This CDR3 has 19 amino acids. Germline V gives CDR1 MNHNS, CDR2 SASEGT. Source study methods: The authors estimated nucleated cell counts from reference gene primer amplification. Clones were sequenced by immunoSEQ multiplex PCR, and TCRdb holds only the in-frame ones, with some missing. The V and J calls and the clone size are those of that table, but D and trimming were determined from the DNA. The repertoire holds a few hundred thousand clones, with around 91% as singletons. The sample is drawn from a study of blood T cell repertoires in COVID-19.

V usage is TRBV6-1 and J usage is TRBJ1-3, with 8 bases fitting TRBD1. The TCR was taken from a man between 18 and 35 years old who had recovered from COVID-19. The source material was PBMCs or T cells enriched from blood (not recorded which). DNA of the CDR3: TGTGCCAGCAGTGTTTCTTTTTGGGAAGTGAGGGGACAGGAGACGCCGCCGGGTTTT. It codes for CASSVSFWEVRGQETPPGF.